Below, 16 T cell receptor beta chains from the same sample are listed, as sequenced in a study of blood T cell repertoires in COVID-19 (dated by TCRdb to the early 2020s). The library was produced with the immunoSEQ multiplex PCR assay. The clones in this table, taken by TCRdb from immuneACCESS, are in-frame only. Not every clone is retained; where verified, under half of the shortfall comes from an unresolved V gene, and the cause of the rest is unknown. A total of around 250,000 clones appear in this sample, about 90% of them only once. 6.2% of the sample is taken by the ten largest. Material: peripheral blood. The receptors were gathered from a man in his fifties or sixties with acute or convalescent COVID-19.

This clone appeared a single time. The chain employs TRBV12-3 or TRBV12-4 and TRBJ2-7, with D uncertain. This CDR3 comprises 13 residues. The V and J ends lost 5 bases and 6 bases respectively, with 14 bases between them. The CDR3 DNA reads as TGTGCCAGCAGTCCAAAGATTCGGTCCGAGCAGTACTTC. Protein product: CASSPKIRSEQYF.

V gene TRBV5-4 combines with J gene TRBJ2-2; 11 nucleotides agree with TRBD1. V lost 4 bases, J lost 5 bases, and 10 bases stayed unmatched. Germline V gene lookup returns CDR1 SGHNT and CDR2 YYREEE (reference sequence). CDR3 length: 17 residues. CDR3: CASSPSGQGVRTGELFF. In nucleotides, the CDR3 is TGTGCCAGCAGCCCATCGGGACAGGGGGTACGGACCGGGGAGCTGTTTTTT.

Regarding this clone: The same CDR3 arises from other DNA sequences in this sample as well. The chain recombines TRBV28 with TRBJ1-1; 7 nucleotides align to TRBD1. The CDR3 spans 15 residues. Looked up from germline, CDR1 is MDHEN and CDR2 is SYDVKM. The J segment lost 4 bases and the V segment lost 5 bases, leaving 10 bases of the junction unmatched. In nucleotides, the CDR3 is TGTGCCAGCAGTCTGAACAGGGGTAGGGGCACTGAAGCTTTCTTT. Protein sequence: CASSLNRGRGTEAFF.

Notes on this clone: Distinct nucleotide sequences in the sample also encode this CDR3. CDR3 in amino acids: CASSAGTAYNEQFF. Written as DNA, the CDR3 is TGTGCCAGCAGTGCCGGGACTGCGTACAATGAGCAGTTCTTC. V is TRBV6-4 and J is TRBJ2-1; D may be TRBD2 (6 bases). The length of the CDR3 is 14 residues. Germline assignment: CDR1 MRHNA and CDR2 SNTAGT. Trimming cost V 4 bases and J 4 bases, with 11 bases left between them.

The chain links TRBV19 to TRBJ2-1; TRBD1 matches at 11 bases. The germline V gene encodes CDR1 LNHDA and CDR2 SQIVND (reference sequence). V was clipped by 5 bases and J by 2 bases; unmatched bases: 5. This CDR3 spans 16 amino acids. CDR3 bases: TGTGCCAGTAGTGGCCGGACAGGGGGCCCCTACAATGAGCAGTTCTTC. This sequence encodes CASSGRTGGPYNEQFF.

Written as DNA, the CDR3 is TGCGCCAGCAGCTCCCCGGGGAAAACTGAAGCTTTCTTT. The encoded protein is CASSSPGKTEAFF. This rearrangement joins TRBV5-1 to TRBJ1-1; D remains ambiguous. Trimming shortened V by 3 bases and J by 5 bases, and 11 bases separated the two germline ends. This CDR3 is built from 13 residues. The germline CDR1 and CDR2 sequences are SGHRS and YFSETQ.

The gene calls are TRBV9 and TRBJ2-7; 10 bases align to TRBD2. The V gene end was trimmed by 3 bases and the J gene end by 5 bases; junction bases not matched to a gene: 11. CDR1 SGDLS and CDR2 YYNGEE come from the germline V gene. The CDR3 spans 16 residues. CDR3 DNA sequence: TGTGCCAGCAGCGCGACTGGCCTAGCGGGAGTCGACGAGCAGTACTTC. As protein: CASSATGLAGVDEQYF.

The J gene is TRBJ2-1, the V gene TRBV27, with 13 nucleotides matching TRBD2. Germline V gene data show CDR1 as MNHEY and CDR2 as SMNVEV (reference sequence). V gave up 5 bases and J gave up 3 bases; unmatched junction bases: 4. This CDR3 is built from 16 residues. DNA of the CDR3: TGTGCCAGCAGTCCAGGGACTAGCGGGGACTACAATGAGCAGTTCTTC. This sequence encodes CASSPGTSGDYNEQFF.

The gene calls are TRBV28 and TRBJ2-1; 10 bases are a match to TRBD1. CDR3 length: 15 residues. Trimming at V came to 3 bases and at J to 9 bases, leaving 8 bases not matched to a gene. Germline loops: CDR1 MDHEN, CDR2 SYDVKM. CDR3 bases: TGTGCCAGCAGTTTCCTCGGACAGGGGGTAAGTGAGCAGTTCTTC. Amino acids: CASSFLGQGVSEQFF.

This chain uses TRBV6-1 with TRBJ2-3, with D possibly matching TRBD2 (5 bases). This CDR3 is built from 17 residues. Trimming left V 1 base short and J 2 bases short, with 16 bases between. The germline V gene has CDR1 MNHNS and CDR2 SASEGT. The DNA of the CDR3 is TGTGCCAGCAGTGAAGGTCTAGCCCACGTAAACACAGATACGCAGTATTTT. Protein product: CASSEGLAHVNTDTQYF.

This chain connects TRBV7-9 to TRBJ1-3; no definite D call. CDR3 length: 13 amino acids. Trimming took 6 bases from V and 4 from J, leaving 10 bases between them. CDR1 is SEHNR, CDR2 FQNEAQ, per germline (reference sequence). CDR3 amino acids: CASSPGMGNTIYF. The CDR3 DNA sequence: TGTGCCAGCAGTCCGGGAATGGGAAACACCATATATTTT.

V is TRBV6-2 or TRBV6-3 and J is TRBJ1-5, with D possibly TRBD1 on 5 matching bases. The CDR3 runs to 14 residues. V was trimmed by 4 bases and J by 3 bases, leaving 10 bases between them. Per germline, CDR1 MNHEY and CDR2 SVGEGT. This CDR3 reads CASSWGRNNQPQHF. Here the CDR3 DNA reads TGTGCCAGCAGTTGGGGCCGGAACAATCAGCCCCAGCATTTT.

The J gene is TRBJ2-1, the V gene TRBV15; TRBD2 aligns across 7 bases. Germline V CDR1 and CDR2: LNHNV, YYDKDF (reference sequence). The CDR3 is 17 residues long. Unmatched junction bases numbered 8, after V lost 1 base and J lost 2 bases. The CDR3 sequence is CATSRVGGAGTYNEQFF. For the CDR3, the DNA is TGTGCCACCAGCAGAGTTGGGGGAGCGGGAACCTACAATGAGCAGTTCTTC.

The CDR3, as DNA: TGTGCCATCAGTGACTCGTCGCGGAACACTGAAGCTTTCTTT. This encodes CAISDSSRNTEAFF. The rearrangement uses TRBV10-3 and TRBJ1-1, with D unclear. V shed 3 bases and J shed 1 base, with 9 bases lying between them. This CDR3 has 14 residues. Germline assignment: CDR1 ENHRY and CDR2 SYGVKD.

CDR3 bases: TGTGCCAGCAGCCATCCCGACAGGGGATGGGAGACCCAGTACTTC. As protein: CASSHPDRGWETQYF. This chain joins TRBV3-1 (or the pseudogene TRBV3-2) and TRBJ2-5, with 8 bases fitting TRBD1. From germline, CDR1 is LGHDT and CDR2 YNNKEL (reference sequence). CDR3 length: 15 residues. Trimming removed 3 bases from V and 5 bases from J; junction bases left unmatched: 8.

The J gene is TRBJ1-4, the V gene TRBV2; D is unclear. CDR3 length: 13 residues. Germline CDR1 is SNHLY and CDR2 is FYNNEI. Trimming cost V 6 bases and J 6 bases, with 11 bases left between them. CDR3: CASSLDIDEKLFF. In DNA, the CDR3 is TGTGCCAGCAGCCTTGACATAGATGAAAAACTGTTTTTT.